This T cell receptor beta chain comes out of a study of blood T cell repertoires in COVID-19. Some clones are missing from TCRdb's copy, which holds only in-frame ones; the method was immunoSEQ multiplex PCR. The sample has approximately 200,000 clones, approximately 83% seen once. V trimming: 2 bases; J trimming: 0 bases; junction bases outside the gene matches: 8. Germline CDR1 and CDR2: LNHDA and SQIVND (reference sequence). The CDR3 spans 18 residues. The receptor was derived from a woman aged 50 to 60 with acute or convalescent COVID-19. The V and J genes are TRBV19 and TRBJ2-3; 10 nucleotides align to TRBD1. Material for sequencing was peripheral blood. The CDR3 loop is CASSIPTGGSRSTDTQYF. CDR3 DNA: TGTGCCAGTAGTATACCGACAGGGGGCTCCCGAAGCACAGATACGCAGTATTTT.